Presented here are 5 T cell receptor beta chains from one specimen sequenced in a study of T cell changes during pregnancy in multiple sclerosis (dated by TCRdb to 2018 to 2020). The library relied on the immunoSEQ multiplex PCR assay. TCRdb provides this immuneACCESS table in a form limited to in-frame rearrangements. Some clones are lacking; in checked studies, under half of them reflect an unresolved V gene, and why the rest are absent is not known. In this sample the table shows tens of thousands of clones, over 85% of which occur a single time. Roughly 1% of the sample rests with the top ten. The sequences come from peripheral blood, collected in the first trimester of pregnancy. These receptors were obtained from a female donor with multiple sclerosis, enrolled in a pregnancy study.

This CDR3 is CASSGLGQGVGGYTF. The CDR3 DNA reads as TGTGCCAGCAGCGGATTGGGACAGGGGGTGGGAGGCTACACCTTC. The chain links TRBV5-4 to TRBJ1-2, with 11 bases lining up with TRBD1. Trimming cost V 4 bases and J 8 bases; bases outside gene matches: 10. This CDR3 is built from 15 residues. Germline-derived CDR1 and CDR2 are SGHNT and YYREEE (reference sequence).

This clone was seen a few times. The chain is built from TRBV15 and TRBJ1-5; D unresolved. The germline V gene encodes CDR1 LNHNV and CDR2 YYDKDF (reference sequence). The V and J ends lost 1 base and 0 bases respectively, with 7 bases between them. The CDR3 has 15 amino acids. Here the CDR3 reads CATSRGGYSNQPQHF. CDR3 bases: TGTGCCACCAGCAGAGGAGGGTATAGCAATCAGCCCCAGCATTTT.

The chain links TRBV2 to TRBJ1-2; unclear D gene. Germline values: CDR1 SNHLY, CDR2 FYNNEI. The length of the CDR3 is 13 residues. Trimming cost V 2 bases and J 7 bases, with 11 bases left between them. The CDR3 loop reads CASSEWQFFGYTF. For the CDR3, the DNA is TGTGCCAGCAGTGAATGGCAGTTCTTTGGCTACACCTTC.

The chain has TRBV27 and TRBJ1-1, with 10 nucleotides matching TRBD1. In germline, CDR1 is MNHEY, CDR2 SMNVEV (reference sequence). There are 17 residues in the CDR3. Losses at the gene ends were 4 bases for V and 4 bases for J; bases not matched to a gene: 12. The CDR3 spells CASSSPYQGQGGTEAFF. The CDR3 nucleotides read TGTGCCAGCAGTTCGCCTTACCAAGGACAGGGGGGCACTGAAGCTTTCTTT.

DNA for the CDR3: TGTGCCAGCAGCCAAGGACTGGGTCAGCCCCAGCATTTT. It encodes CASSQGLGQPQHF. The chain recombines TRBV14 with TRBJ1-5, with D hard to call. The ends were cut back, 1 base at V and 6 bases at J, with 7 bases in the middle. This CDR3 spans 13 amino acids. CDR1 and CDR2 from the germline V gene are SGHDN and FVKESK.